This entry lists 29 T cell receptor beta chains sequenced from one sample in a study of blood T cells in healthy people across ages. Alongside a J-beta primer mix, a sample-barcoded 5' primer served in a second PCR lasting roughly 7 to 12 cycles. TCRdb ran MiXCR on the 5' RACE reads and lists one entry per CDR3 protein. The table includes approximately 800,000 distinct CDR3 sequences, roughly 25% detected once. These records were also assigned to another study, of T cells of mothers and their children.

The material sequenced was blood. The receptor source for this set is a boy younger than 18 in good health.

CDR3 sequence reads: CASNPRVSNQPQHF. The CDR3 DNA follows: TGTGCCAGCAACCCCCGGGTCTCCAATCAGCCCCAGCATTTT. This sequence joins TRBV2 and TRBJ1-5; the D is unclear. Trimming shortened V by 7 bases and J by 3 bases, and 13 bases separated the two germline ends. The CDR3 contains 14 residues. The germline V gene has CDR1 SNHLY and CDR2 FYNNEI.

The chain employs TRBV12-3 or TRBV12-4 and TRBJ1-4; perhaps TRBD1 as D (5 bases). V was clipped by 4 bases and J by 8 bases, with 20 bases between them. The CDR3 has 16 amino acids. CDR3 protein: CASSSGRRDVVEKLFF. The CDR3 DNA sequence: TGTGCCAGCAGTTCGGGGCGCAGGGATGTGGTAGAAAAACTGTTTTTT.

This chain uses TRBV7-9 with TRBJ2-1; D is perhaps TRBD2 (5 bases). The germline V and J ends were trimmed by 8 bases and 3 bases, with 20 bases remaining between them. CDR1 is SEHNR, CDR2 FQNEAQ, per germline (reference sequence). CDR3 length equals 16 residues. CDR3 DNA: TGTGCCAGCCCAAATCCACGGGAAGGAGGCTACAATGAGCAGTTCTTC. Translation gives CASPNPREGGYNEQFF. Using reference TRBV7-9 and TRBJ2-1 for the parts outside the CDR3, the full variable domain is DTGVSQNPRHKITKRGQNVTFRCDPISEHNRLYWYRQTLGQGPEFLTYFQNEAQLEKSRLLSDRFSAERPKGSFSTLEIQRTEQGDSAMYLCASPNPREGGYNEQFFGPGTRLTVL.

In this sample, this clonotype turned up a few times. The chain has TRBV7-9 and TRBJ1-4; D is unclear. V lost 4 bases and J lost 3, with 18 bases in between. The CDR3 loop spans 17 amino acids. Germline loops: CDR1 SEHNR, CDR2 FQNEAQ (reference sequence). CDR3 residues: CASSSGYGPAANEKLFF. DNA of the CDR3: TGTGCCAGCAGCTCCGGCTATGGTCCGGCGGCTAATGAAAAACTGTTTTTT.

The CDR3 loop is CASSPRLAGAVEQFF. The CDR3, as DNA: TGTGCCAGCAGCCCCAGACTAGCGGGAGCGGTTGAGCAGTTCTTC. The chain links TRBV7-3 to TRBJ2-1, with 12 positions matching TRBD2. The CDR3 consists of 15 residues. From germline, CDR1 is SGHTA and CDR2 FQGTGA. Losses at the gene ends were 5 bases for V and 9 bases for J; bases not matched to a gene: 8.

V usage is TRBV4-3 and J usage is TRBJ1-2; tentatively, D is TRBD1 (5 bases). Germline V gene data show CDR1 as LGHNA and CDR2 as YSLEER. The V and J ends lost 0 bases and 6 bases respectively, with 17 bases between them. The CDR3 totals 16 residues. The CDR3 DNA is TGCGCCAGCAGCCAAGACGCCTGGGGGGTCGGCAATGGCTACACCTTC. Translation: CASSQDAWGVGNGYTF.

This clonotype was observed a handful of times. V gene TRBV12-3 or TRBV12-4 combines with J gene TRBJ2-1; TRBD1 agrees at 7 bases. This CDR3 has 13 residues. V trimming: 7 bases; J trimming: 5 bases; junction bases outside the gene matches: 5. The CDR3 DNA reads as TGTGCCAGCACGAGAGACAGGGACAATGAGCAGTTCTTC. Its translation: CASTRDRDNEQFF.

There are a few counts of this clonotype. The chain carries TRBV20-1 and TRBJ2-7; 9 nucleotides align to TRBD1. From germline, CDR1 is DFQATT and CDR2 SNEGSKA (reference sequence). CDR3 size: 14 residues. The CDR3 here is CSVGTGNEVYEQYF. The CDR3 region has the DNA TGCAGCGTAGGGACAGGGAATGAGGTCTACGAGCAGTACTTC.

CDR3 sequence: CASSILAGQTQYF. The CDR3 nucleotides read TGTGCCAGCAGTATACTAGCGGGACAGACCCAGTACTTC. This chain uses TRBV11-1 with TRBJ2-5; TRBD2 matches 10 bases. The CDR3 runs to 13 residues. Trimming at V came to 6 bases and at J to 6 bases, leaving 4 bases not matched to a gene. The germline V gene encodes CDR1 SGHAT and CDR2 FQDESV (reference sequence).

This clonotype has just a few counts. This rearrangement joins TRBV5-1 to TRBJ1-5, with 9 bases that match TRBD1. Germline lookup yields CDR1 SGHRS and CDR2 YFSETQ. The CDR3 is 15 residues long. Losses at the gene ends were 0 bases for V and 8 bases for J; bases not matched to a gene: 6. CDR3: CASSLGGQGLEPQHF. DNA for the CDR3: TGCGCCAGCAGCTTGGGGGGACAGGGTCTAGAGCCCCAGCATTTT.

The chain recombines TRBV24-1 with TRBJ2-5, with no clear D. V was trimmed by 4 bases and J by 5 bases, leaving 10 bases between them. CDR3 length: 13 residues. Germline V CDR1 and CDR2: KGHDR, SFDVKD. Here the CDR3 reads CATSEPVRETQYF. The CDR3 nucleotides are TGTGCCACCAGTGAACCCGTAAGGGAGACCCAGTACTTC.

The rearrangement joins TRBV29-1 to TRBJ1-5; a possible D gene is TRBD1 (6 bases). CDR3 length equals 17 residues. Germline V gene lookup returns CDR1 SQVTM and CDR2 ANQGSEA. The germline V and J ends were trimmed by 3 bases and 0 bases, with 18 bases remaining between them. The CDR3 DNA is TGCAGCGTTGAGCCGGGACAACACCCCTATAGCAATCAGCCCCAGCATTTT. This encodes CSVEPGQHPYSNQPQHF.

The J gene is TRBJ2-3, the V gene TRBV27, with D possibly matching TRBD1 (6 bases). Trimming cost V 11 bases and J 0 bases, with 21 bases left between them. The V gene's germline CDR1 is MNHEY and CDR2 SMNVEV (reference sequence). CDR3 length: 16 amino acids. Here the CDR3 reads CAAGAAEGSSTDTQYF. The DNA for the CDR3 is TGTGCCGCAGGGGCAGCGGAAGGATCTAGCACAGATACGCAGTATTTT.

This clonotype was counted only a few times. The chain has TRBV5-1 and TRBJ2-4; 15 bases map to TRBD2. The CDR3 totals 18 residues. After removal of 4 bases from V and 7 bases from J, the junction contained 12 bases not matched to a gene. CDR1 is SGHRS and CDR2 is YFSETQ in the germline V gene. In nucleotides, the CDR3 is TGCGCCAGCAGCAAAAGAACGGGACTAGCGGGAGGTTCGAACATTCAGTACTTC. Its translation is CASSKRTGLAGGSNIQYF.

There are many counts of this clonotype. This chain connects TRBV29-1 to TRBJ2-7, with 7 positions matching TRBD1. The CDR3 runs 15 residues. Per germline, CDR1 SQVTM and CDR2 ANQGSEA. Trimming took 6 bases from V and 1 from J; bases not matched to a gene: 12. CDR3 nucleotide sequence: TGCAGCGTAATAGGGGGCGGCTCCCTATCCTACGAGCAGTACTTC. It codes for CSVIGGGSLSYEQYF.

The rearrangement joins TRBV24-1 to TRBJ2-5; 9 bases are shared with TRBD1. Germline trimming cut 5 bases from V and 2 bases from J; bases unmatched to any gene: 5. The CDR3 loop spans 15 amino acids. The germline V gene encodes CDR1 KGHDR and CDR2 SFDVKD. DNA of the CDR3: TGTGCCACCAGTGCCCCGGGACAGGGACAAGAGACCCAGTACTTC. It translates to CATSAPGQGQETQYF.

This clonotype was seen only a few times. V and J are TRBV7-2 and TRBJ2-2; D may correspond to TRBD1 or TRBD2 (5 bases each). Trimming pared 1 base from V and 4 bases from J, leaving 10 bases between. Per the germline V gene, CDR1 is SGHTA and CDR2 is FQGNSA. CDR3 length equals 15 residues. The CDR3 spells CASSLVGTSTGELFF. The DNA of the CDR3 is TGTGCCAGCAGCTTAGTTGGGACCTCCACCGGGGAGCTGTTTTTT.

This clonotype has ten or more counts. This rearrangement joins TRBV29-1 to TRBJ1-2, with D maybe TRBD1 (6 bases). Germline V lookup: CDR1 SQVTM, CDR2 ANQGSEA. This CDR3 has 14 residues. V lost 0 bases and J 6 bases, leaving 14 bases between the germline ends. The CDR3 region has the DNA TGCAGCGTTGAAGATGGTAGAGGGGGGAATGGCTACACCTTC. Translated, it gives CSVEDGRGGNGYTF. Supplemented by reference TRBV29-1 and TRBJ1-2, the full variable domain reads SAVISQKPSRDICQRGTSLTIQCQVDSQVTMMFWYRQQPGQSLTLIATANQGSEATYESGFVIDKFPISRPNLTFSTLTVSNMSPEDSSIYLCSVEDGRGGNGYTFGSGTRLTVV.

In its sample, this clonotype was seen many times. The V gene is TRBV12-3 or TRBV12-4, the J gene TRBJ2-7; D ambiguous. Trimming pared 6 bases from V and 3 bases from J, leaving 6 bases between. The length of the CDR3 is 11 residues. CDR3 in DNA: TGTGCCAGCAGCCGTGACTACGAGCAGTACTTC. Amino acid sequence: CASSRDYEQYF.

The chain recombines TRBV6-1 with TRBJ1-2; 7 nucleotides match TRBD1. The V gene end was trimmed by 5 bases and the J gene end by 3 bases; junction bases not matched to a gene: 3. The CDR3 is 13 amino acids. Germline values: CDR1 MNHNS, CDR2 SASEGT. The CDR3 sequence is CASSRGQDYGYTF. The CDR3 bases are TGTGCCAGCAGTCGCGGACAGGACTATGGCTACACCTTC.

This clonotype was seen a handful of times. The CDR3 nucleotides read TGTGCCAGCAGCGCAAGTGTCGGGTACGAGCAGTACTTC. Residues: CASSASVGYEQYF. V is TRBV9 and J is TRBJ2-5; the D is unclear. The J call could be wrong; TRBJ2-7 is a better fit for the DNA end. The CDR3 is 13 residues long. Per germline, CDR1 SGDLS and CDR2 YYNGEE.

This clonotype came up a few times. The chain couples TRBV5-5 to TRBJ2-3, with D possibly being TRBD1 or TRBD2 (5 bases each). V was clipped by 2 bases and J by 1 base, with 11 bases between them. The length of the CDR3 is 15 residues. CDR1 and CDR2 (germline): SGHKS, YYEKEE (reference sequence). The CDR3 sequence: CASSFGTAGTDTQYF. CDR3 nucleotides: TGTGCCAGCAGCTTTGGGACCGCTGGCACAGATACGCAGTATTTT.

This clonotype came up a few times. This sequence joins TRBV6-2 or TRBV6-3 and TRBJ2-5, with 11 positions matching TRBD2. This CDR3 spans 17 amino acids. With 4 bases clipped from V and 5 bases from J, the junction kept 12 bases outside the gene matches. CDR1 is MNHEY and CDR2 is SVGEGT in the germline V gene. The CDR3 loop reads CASSSGLAVQRGETQYF. The CDR3 nucleotides read TGTGCCAGCAGTTCGGGACTAGCGGTTCAACGGGGCGAGACCCAGTACTTC.

The J gene is TRBJ2-1, the V gene TRBV7-9, with D maybe TRBD2 (5 bases). The CDR3 length is 13 residues. The germline V gene encodes CDR1 SEHNR and CDR2 FQNEAQ (reference sequence). Trimming stripped 7 bases from V and 8 bases from J, with 15 bases between. The CDR3 protein is CASNSPDWDEQFF. CDR3 nucleotides: TGTGCCAGCAACTCTCCGGACTGGGATGAGCAGTTCTTC.

A few counts support this clonotype. The V gene is TRBV6-1, the J gene TRBJ2-2, with D maybe TRBD1 (5 bases). The CDR3 runs to 13 residues. The ends were cut back, 0 bases at V and 13 bases at J, with 12 bases in the middle. CDR1 MNHNS and CDR2 SASEGT come from the germline V gene. The DNA for the CDR3 is TGTGCCAGCAGTGAAGCAGGGGCCCGGGTGCTGTTTTTT. Translating it yields CASSEAGARVLFF.

This clonotype has only a few counts. CDR3 in DNA: TGTGCCAGCAGCTTCGCTGGGGATACGCAGTATTTT. The encoded protein is CASSFAGDTQYF. The gene calls are TRBV7-9 and TRBJ2-3; D is unresolved. V lost 3 bases, J lost 6 bases, and 7 bases lay in between. The CDR3 totals 12 residues. Germline V gene sequence: CDR1 SEHNR, CDR2 FQNEAQ (reference sequence).

This clonotype has more than one count but fewer than ten. The V and J genes are TRBV28 and TRBJ2-5; 7 bases agree with TRBD1. With the DNA end fitting TRBJ2-7 better, the J assignment may be wrong. The germline V gene has CDR1 MDHEN and CDR2 SYDVKM. The CDR3 spans 13 residues. The CDR3 DNA reads as TGTGCCAGCAGTTTTAGGGGGCTCTACGAGCAGTACTTC. Its translation is CASSFRGLYEQYF.

The chain carries TRBV3-1 and TRBJ1-4, with D unresolved. There are 15 residues in the CDR3. V was shortened by 2 bases and J by 5 bases, with 12 bases between the two germline ends. Germline CDR1 LGHDT, CDR2 YNNKEL (reference sequence). CDR3 nucleotide sequence: TGTGCCAGCAGCCAATTTAACAGCCGAAATGAAAAACTGTTTTTT. Protein sequence: CASSQFNSRNEKLFF.

This clonotype turned up a few times. The chain links TRBV5-5 to TRBJ2-1; TRBD2 might be the D (6 bases). Germline CDR1 SGHKS, CDR2 YYEKEE (reference sequence). V shed 3 bases and J shed 3 bases, with 13 bases lying between them. This CDR3 comprises 15 residues. The CDR3 here is CASSSAGLGYNEQFF. CDR3 DNA: TGTGCCAGCAGCTCGGCGGGGTTGGGCTACAATGAGCAGTTCTTC.